Presented here are 24 T cell receptor beta chains from one specimen sequenced in a study of blood T cell repertoires in COVID-19. The method was immunoSEQ multiplex PCR; TCRdb's version includes in-frame clones alone and lacks a portion of them. The sample yields 150,000 to 200,000 clones, approximately 80% seen once. Sequenced: peripheral blood. The receptors come from a man in his 60s with acute or convalescent COVID-19.

The chain combines TRBV3-1 (or the pseudogene TRBV3-2) with TRBJ1-5, with TRBD1 as a possible D gene (6 bases). The CDR3 length is 15 residues. Germline V gene sequence: CDR1 LGHDT, CDR2 YNNKEL (reference sequence). The V gene lost 4 bases and the J gene lost 7 bases, with 17 bases spanning the gap. Here the CDR3 DNA reads TGTGCCAGCAGCCCAGGGGCAATCGGGAGGCAGCCCCAGCATTTT. Its protein product is CASSPGAIGRQPQHF.

The V and J genes are TRBV7-3 and TRBJ1-1; D not resolved. Trimming shortened V by 0 bases and J by 6 bases, and 11 bases separated the two germline ends. CDR1 and CDR2 from the germline V gene are SGHTA and FQGTGA. This CDR3 is built from 14 residues. Written as DNA, the CDR3 is TGTGCCAGCAGCTTAACGAGTCTGGGCTCTGAAGCTTTCTTT. Translating gives CASSLTSLGSEAFF.

This rearrangement joins TRBV7-9 to TRBJ1-3; D is unclear. The CDR3 is made up of 15 amino acids. Trimming shortened V by 1 base and J by 4 bases, and 11 bases separated the two germline ends. Per germline, CDR1 SEHNR and CDR2 FQNEAQ (reference sequence). As DNA, the CDR3 is TGTGCCAGCAGCTTAGTCGTAAATATCGGAAACACCATATATTTT. Protein product: CASSLVVNIGNTIYF.

The gene calls are TRBV27 and TRBJ1-1, with 10 bases aligning to TRBD1. This CDR3 has 16 amino acids. The trim removed 5 bases at V and 0 bases at J, leaving 6 bases unmatched. The V gene's germline CDR1 is MNHEY and CDR2 SMNVEV (reference sequence). The CDR3 coding sequence is TGTGCCAGCAGTCAACGGACAGGGGGATTGAACACTGAAGCTTTCTTT. Residues: CASSQRTGGLNTEAFF.

V is TRBV7-2 and J is TRBJ1-2, with D tentatively TRBD1 (6 bases). Trimming removed 3 bases from V and 4 bases from J, with 15 bases in between. This CDR3 contains 15 residues. Germline V gives CDR1 SGHTA, CDR2 FQGNSA. Here the CDR3 DNA reads TGTGCCAGCAGCTTTGGGGGGGCGACGCGCTATGGCTACACCTTC. It is translated as CASSFGGATRYGYTF.

The rearrangement uses TRBV4-2 and TRBJ1-5; 8 bases are a match to TRBD1. The CDR3 totals 16 residues. V was pared by 4 bases and J by 2 bases, with 7 bases of the junction left unmatched. Germline loops: CDR1 LGHNA, CDR2 YNFKEQ. The CDR3 protein is CASSPRQGMGNQPQHF. DNA of the CDR3: TGTGCCAGCAGCCCCAGACAGGGGATGGGCAATCAGCCCCAGCATTTT.

This chain uses TRBV9 with TRBJ2-3; 10 nucleotides align to TRBD2. The CDR3 totals 14 residues. Per germline, CDR1 SGDLS and CDR2 YYNGEE. V lost 1 base to trimming and J lost 5 bases; unmatched junction nucleotides: 1. The CDR3 here is CASSVSGREDTQYF. CDR3 DNA: TGTGCCAGCAGCGTAAGCGGGAGGGAAGATACGCAGTATTTT.

This clone came up many times. This CDR3 is also generated by other DNA sequences in the sample. This chain connects TRBV4-2 to TRBJ2-7; D is perhaps TRBD1 (6 bases). Germline assignment: CDR1 LGHNA and CDR2 YNFKEQ. The CDR3 is 15 amino acids. Trimming stripped 0 bases from V and 2 bases from J, with 11 bases between. CDR3: CASSQEGGRAYEQYF. For the CDR3, the DNA is TGTGCCAGCAGCCAAGAAGGGGGTCGCGCCTACGAGCAGTACTTC.

The chain recombines TRBV7-2 with TRBJ2-3; a weak D match, TRBD2 (5 bases). The V gene's germline CDR1 is SGHTA and CDR2 FQGNSA. This CDR3 has 14 amino acids. V was pared by 3 bases and J by 10 bases, with 17 bases between. The CDR3 bases are TGTGCCAGCAGCTTGCCCACGGAGGCCCTCGCGCAGTATTTT. Translation: CASSLPTEALAQYF.

This clone was seen a few times. The rearrangement links TRBV5-4 to TRBJ1-5, with 8 bases that match TRBD1. CDR1 and CDR2 from the germline V gene are SGHNT and YYREEE (reference sequence). V shed 4 bases, J shed 2 bases, and the junction held 5 bases outside the gene matches. The CDR3 length is 15 residues. The CDR3 is CASSIDRGRNQPQHF. DNA for the CDR3: TGTGCCAGCAGCATAGACAGGGGACGCAATCAGCCCCAGCATTTT. Full variable domain (rest looked up from reference TRBV5-4 and TRBJ1-5): ETGVTQSPTHLIKTRGQQVTLRCSSQSGHNTVSWYQQALGQGPQFIFQYYREEENGRGNFPPRFSGLQFPNYSSELNVNALELDDSALYLCASSIDRGRNQPQHFGDGTRLSIL.

This clone was picked up one time. This chain joins TRBV6-5 and TRBJ2-3, with D perhaps matching TRBD2 (6 bases). The V end was cut by 8 bases, the J end by 1 base, with 10 bases between. The CDR3 length is 13 residues. CDR1 and CDR2 (germline): MNHEY, SVGAGI. The CDR3 loop reads CASRGVRTDTQYF. In nucleotides, the CDR3 is TGTGCCAGCCGCGGGGTACGCACAGATACGCAGTATTTT.

This clone appeared once. The chain joins TRBV5-1 to TRBJ2-7; D may be TRBD1 (5 bases). Germline loops: CDR1 SGHRS, CDR2 YFSETQ. The CDR3 length is 15 residues. The ends were cut back, 0 bases at V and 0 bases at J, with 10 bases in the middle. The CDR3 bases are TGCGCCAGCAGCTTGGGTCAGGGTAACTCCTACGAGCAGTACTTC. It specifies CASSLGQGNSYEQYF.

This clone was seen only once. The chain combines TRBV7-3 with TRBJ2-1; the match to TRBD1 covers 9 bases. From germline, CDR1 is SGHTA and CDR2 FQGTGA. V gave up 1 base and J gave up 8 bases; unmatched junction bases: 6. CDR3 length equals 15 residues. The CDR3 region has the DNA TGTGCCAGCAGCTTAAAAGGGACAGGGTCACATGAGCAGTTCTTC. Its protein is CASSLKGTGSHEQFF.

The V call is TRBV6-5, the J call TRBJ2-7; weak D call: TRBD1 (5 bases). V dropped 8 bases and J dropped 3 bases, with 17 bases sitting between them. Per the germline V gene, CDR1 is MNHEY and CDR2 is SVGAGI. The CDR3 spans 14 residues. The CDR3 loop is CASLRFDRIYEQYF. As DNA, the CDR3 is TGTGCCAGCTTGCGGTTCGACAGAATCTACGAGCAGTACTTC.

The genes are TRBV5-1 and TRBJ1-2; D uncertain. The ends were cut back, 4 bases at V and 2 bases at J, with 30 bases in the middle. Germline CDR1 SGHRS, CDR2 YFSETQ. The CDR3 has 20 residues. Here the CDR3 DNA reads TGCGCCAGCAGCAGGAGCCCGGAACTAACCTGGCCCGAGGAAAACTATGGCTACACCTTC. Protein sequence: CASSRSPELTWPEENYGYTF.

The chain recombines TRBV29-1 with TRBJ2-7; 8 bases line up with TRBD1. Germline V gene lookup returns CDR1 SQVTM and CDR2 ANQGSEA. The CDR3 has 12 residues. V shed 7 bases and J 5 bases; nucleotides not matched to a gene: 7. The CDR3 loop is CSAKDRVDEQYF. The CDR3 coding sequence is TGCAGCGCTAAGGACAGGGTAGACGAGCAGTACTTC.

The gene calls are TRBV5-1 and TRBJ1-2; D is perhaps TRBD1 (5 bases). This CDR3 region has 15 residues. Germline V gives CDR1 SGHRS, CDR2 YFSETQ. The V and J ends lost 1 base and 0 bases respectively, with 10 bases between them. DNA for the CDR3: TGCGCCAGCAGCTTGTTGGGGGGAGCTAACTATGGCTACACCTTC. It specifies CASSLLGGANYGYTF.

The chain is built from TRBV5-5 and TRBJ1-1, with D tentatively TRBD1 (6 bases). The CDR3 sequence is 14 residues long. Trimming stripped 5 bases from V and 4 bases from J, with 15 bases between. The germline gives CDR1 SGHKS, CDR2 YYEKEE (reference sequence). DNA for the CDR3: TGTGCCAGCAGTCGGACCCAGGGGTCCACTGAAGCTTTCTTT. Translating gives CASSRTQGSTEAFF.

This clone was counted only a few times. This chain links TRBV5-4 with TRBJ1-2; maybe TRBD1 (6 bases). Germline loops: CDR1 SGHNT, CDR2 YYREEE (reference sequence). Trimming left V 4 bases short and J 2 bases short, with 18 bases between. The CDR3 extends over 16 amino acids. The CDR3 bases are TGTGCCAGCAGCAGAAGCCGAGGGGGGGAAAACTATGGCTACACCTTC. Amino acids: CASSRSRGGENYGYTF.

The chain couples TRBV6-5 to TRBJ1-4; TRBD1 is a possible D gene (5 bases). V lost 6 bases, J lost 6 bases, and 8 bases lay in between. CDR1 is MNHEY and CDR2 is SVGAGI in the germline V gene. The CDR3 totals 12 residues. The CDR3 nucleotides read TGTGCCAGCAGGGGGCCTGATGAAAAACTGTTTTTT. It translates to CASRGPDEKLFF.

The V call is TRBV6-6, the J call TRBJ2-7, with a possible D match to TRBD2 (5 bases). The CDR3 runs 14 residues. The V and J ends lost 2 bases and 3 bases respectively, with 11 bases between them. The germline V gene encodes CDR1 MNHNY and CDR2 SVGAGI (reference sequence). CDR3 sequence reads: CASSYTAGVYEQYF. The CDR3 DNA sequence: TGTGCCAGCAGTTACACGGCCGGGGTCTACGAGCAGTACTTC.

This rearrangement joins TRBV9 to TRBJ1-2; a weak D match, TRBD1 (6 bases). The V gene's germline CDR1 is SGDLS and CDR2 YYNGEE. This CDR3 has 12 amino acids. V lost 4 bases and J lost 14, with 18 bases in between. CDR3 nucleotides: TGTGCCAGCAGCTCCCCCGGGGGGCCCTCAACCTTC. As protein: CASSSPGGPSTF.

The CDR3 DNA reads as TGTGCCAGCAGTTATAATCTGGGACTAGGCAATGAGCAGTTCTTC. Translated, it gives CASSYNLGLGNEQFF. The chain employs TRBV6-5 and TRBJ2-1; 8 nucleotides match TRBD2. Germline lookup yields CDR1 MNHEY and CDR2 SVGAGI. J lost 6 bases, V lost 3 bases, and 7 bases had no gene match. The CDR3 covers 15 residues.

The J gene is TRBJ2-2, the V gene TRBV7-9; 10 bases fit TRBD1. Germline V gives CDR1 SEHNR, CDR2 FQNEAQ (reference sequence). The CDR3 sequence is 16 residues long. The ends lost 5 bases at V and 5 bases at J; junction bases unmatched: 8. CDR3 coding DNA: TGTGCCAGCAGCGCTCCGGGACAGGGGAGAACCGGGGAGCTGTTTTTT. Residues: CASSAPGQGRTGELFF.